These T cell receptor beta chains were read from a single sample in a study of OX40 agonist ivuxolimab in advanced cancers. Profiling relied on immunoSEQ multiplex PCR, and the TCRdb table lists in-frame clones only, not all of them. The table records about 36,000 clones, approximately 80% of them present only once. The material sequenced was CD4+ or CD8+ T cells sorted from blood, taken in a trial of the OX40 agonist ivuxolimab. These receptors were obtained from an adult with an advanced solid tumor such as melanoma, head and neck, liver or kidney cancer. CDR3s leave out the opening cysteine and the closing phenylalanine or tryptophan.

CDR3 protein: ATRTGADGYT
V gene: TRBV19

CDR3 protein: ASSLGQGREQY
V gene: TRBV7-8

CDR3 protein: ASSALYLGYSNQPQH
V gene: TRBV6-1

CDR3 protein: ASSPEGYEQY
V gene: TRBV5-6

CDR3 protein: ASRTHSYNSPLH
V gene: TRBV28

CDR3 protein: ASSANVVQETQY
V gene: TRBV9

CDR3 protein: ASSQSRGQGGNEQF
V gene: TRBV23-1

CDR3 protein: ASSPTGSFNYGYT
V gene: TRBV18

CDR3 protein: ASSDVTGAKNKLF
V gene: TRBV2

CDR3 protein: SVEDTSGGVGNTIY
V gene: TRBV29-1

CDR3 protein: ATSRGGGSGNTIY
V gene: TRBV15

CDR3 protein: AWSADHFYEQF
V gene: TRBV30

CDR3 protein: ASSLTPDTQY
V gene: TRBV11-2

CDR3 protein: ASSLLPGQNYGYT
V gene: TRBV28

CDR3 protein: ASSLFRQGNEQF
V gene: TRBV28

CDR3 protein: ASTEYPGGGNTIY
V gene: TRBV27

CDR3 protein: ASSFHGYT
V gene: TRBV28

CDR3 protein: ASTDRAGYT
V gene: TRBV19

CDR3 protein: ASSLGGKAF
V gene: TRBV28

CDR3 protein: SGGQGGNTEAF
V gene: TRBV29-1

CDR3 protein: ASSQELGAVYEQY
V gene: TRBV4-1

CDR3 protein: ASSPGQGQY
V gene: TRBV7-6

CDR3 protein: ASTQASSGSYGYT
V gene: TRBV19

CDR3 protein: ASQMDGKMETQY
V gene: TRBV2

CDR3 protein: ASSQHPSGELF
V gene: TRBV7-3

CDR3 protein: AWNASPNSPLH
V gene: TRBV30

CDR3 protein: ASSYFAGQGSGEQF
V gene: TRBV6-6

CDR3 protein: ASSLGGLAETYEQY
V gene: TRBV5-1

CDR3 protein: ASSEVLSSTDTQY
V gene: TRBV6-1

CDR3 protein: ASSLTARGNTGELF
V gene: TRBV7-3

CDR3 protein: ATSSGTGYGTGELF
V gene: TRBV15

CDR3 protein: ASRDRADNEQF
V gene: TRBV12-5

CDR3 protein: ASEGTASNQPQH
V gene: TRBV6-6

CDR3 protein: ASSQLSGSGVSKNIQY
V gene: TRBV7-9

CDR3 protein: ASTGQGGQPQH
V gene: TRBV2

CDR3 protein: ASSLEALTQETQY
V gene: TRBV7-2

CDR3 protein: ASSDGGDNEQF
V gene: TRBV2

CDR3 protein: ASSLAERVGYT
V gene: TRBV5-8

CDR3 protein: ASSLNGGGGYT
V gene: TRBV28

CDR3 protein: ATEETSVYNEQF
V gene: TRBV9

CDR3 protein: ASSLAYQRLGIHEQY
V gene: TRBV27

CDR3 protein: ASSLAGTGGETQY
V gene: TRBV7-2

CDR3 protein: ANRGIGTGELF
V gene: TRBV28

CDR3 protein: ASSLEGTGGYNSPLH
V gene: TRBV5-1